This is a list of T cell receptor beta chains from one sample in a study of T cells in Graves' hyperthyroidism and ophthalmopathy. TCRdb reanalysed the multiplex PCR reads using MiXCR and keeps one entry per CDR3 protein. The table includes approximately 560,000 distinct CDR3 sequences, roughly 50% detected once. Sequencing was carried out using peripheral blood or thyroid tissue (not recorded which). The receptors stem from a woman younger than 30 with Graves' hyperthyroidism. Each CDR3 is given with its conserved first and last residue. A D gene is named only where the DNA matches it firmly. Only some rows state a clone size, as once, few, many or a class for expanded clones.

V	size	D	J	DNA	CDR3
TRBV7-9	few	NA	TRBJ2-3	TGTGCCAGCAGCCTGGACACCAGCACAGATACGCAGTATTTT	CASSLDTSTDTQYF
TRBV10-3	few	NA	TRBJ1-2	TGTGCCAGCAGTGAGGCCGTGGAGGTTTATGGCTACACCTTC	CASSEAVEVYGYTF
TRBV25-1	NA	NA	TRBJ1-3	TGTGCCAGCAGTGAATACCAGGCAGCCGGGAACACCATATATTTT	CASSEYQAAGNTIYF
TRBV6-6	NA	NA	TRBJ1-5	TGTGCCAGCAGTCAGGGTTATCAGCCCCAGCATTTT	CASSQGYQPQHF
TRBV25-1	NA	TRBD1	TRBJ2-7	TGTGCCAGCACCACCGGGACAGGAGGGGACTACGAGCAGTACTTC	CASTTGTGGDYEQYF
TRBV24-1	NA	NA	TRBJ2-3	TGTGCCACCAGTGATTTGCCACCGGGTGATACGCAGTATTTT	CATSDLPPGDTQYF
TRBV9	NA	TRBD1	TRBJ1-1	TGTGCCAGCAGCGGAGGGGGGGACAGGTTCGTGAACACTGAAGCTTTCTTT	CASSGGGDRFVNTEAFF
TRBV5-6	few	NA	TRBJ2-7	TGTGCCAGCAGCTTCGGAGACAGCCCCTACGAGCAGTACTTC	CASSFGDSPYEQYF
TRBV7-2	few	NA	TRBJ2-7	TGTGCCAGCAGCTCCCCCCCGGGGGCGGGGGCAGGGGAGCAGTACTTC	CASSSPPGAGAGEQYF
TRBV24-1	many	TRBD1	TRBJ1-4	TGTGCCACCAGTGATTTGCCGGGACAGGGGGTCGAAAAACTGTTTTTT	CATSDLPGQGVEKLFF
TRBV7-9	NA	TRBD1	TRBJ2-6	TGTGCCAGCAGACTATCCGGGACAGGGAAGGCTGGGGCCAACGTCCTGACTTTC	CASRLSGTGKAGANVLTF
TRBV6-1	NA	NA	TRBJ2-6	TGTGCCAGCAGGGAATCCCCCTCTGGGGCCAACGTCCTGACTTTC	CASRESPSGANVLTF
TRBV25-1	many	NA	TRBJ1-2	TGTGCCAGCAGTCCCGCTGGTAACTATGGCTACACCTTC	CASSPAGNYGYTF
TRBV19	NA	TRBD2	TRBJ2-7	TGTGCCAGTAGTATAGGGACTAGCGGTCCCTACGAGCAGTACTTC	CASSIGTSGPYEQYF
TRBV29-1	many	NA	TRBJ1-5	TGCAGCGCCCAGATTGGCTCCAATCAGCCCCAGCATTTT	CSAQIGSNQPQHF
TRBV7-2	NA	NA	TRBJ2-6	TGTGCCAGCAGAAGAAACAGGGACAACGTCCTGACTTTC	CASRRNRDNVLTF
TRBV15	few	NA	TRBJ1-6	TGTGCCAGCAGTTTATTGGGGCGACGGTCACCCCTCCACTTT	CASSLLGRRSPLHF
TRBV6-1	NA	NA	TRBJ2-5	TGTGCCAGCAGTGACAGGGCGGAGACCCGGTACTTC	CASSDRAETRYF
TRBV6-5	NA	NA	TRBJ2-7	TGTGCCAGCAGTAACCCCAGAAGGGATGGCGAGCAGTACTTC	CASSNPRRDGEQYF
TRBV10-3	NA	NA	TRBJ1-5	TGTGCCATCAGTGACAGGGGCCAGCCCCAGCATTTT	CAISDRGQPQHF
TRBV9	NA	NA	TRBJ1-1	TGTGCCAGCAGCCCAAACCGACCCGAAGCTTTCTTT	CASSPNRPEAFF
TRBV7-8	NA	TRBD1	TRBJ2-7	TGTGCCAGCAGCAGCCGGGACAGGGGATTCAACGAGCAGTACTTC	CASSSRDRGFNEQYF
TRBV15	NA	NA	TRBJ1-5	TGTGCCACCAGCGCGCTGCAGCCCCAGCATTTT	CATSALQPQHF
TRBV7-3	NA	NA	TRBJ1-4	TGTGCCAGCAGCCTTCAGACAGGCCTGAATGAAAAACTGTTTTTT	CASSLQTGLNEKLFF
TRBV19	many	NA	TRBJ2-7	TGTGCCAGTAGTGACAGGGGTAGCGGGACTTTCGAGCAGTACTTC	CASSDRGSGTFEQYF
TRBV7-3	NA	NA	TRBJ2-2	TGTGCCAGCAGTTTGGAGGTGGCCGGGGAGCTGTTTTTT	CASSLEVAGELFF
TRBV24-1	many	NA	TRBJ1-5	TGTGCCACCAGTGTCGGGGTTAGCAATCAGCCCCAGCATTTT	CATSVGVSNQPQHF
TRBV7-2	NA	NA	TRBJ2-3	TGTGCCAGCAGCTCCGGGGGCAGAGATACGCAGTATTTT	CASSSGGRDTQYF
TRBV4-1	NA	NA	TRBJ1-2	TGCGCCAGCAGCCAAGTCGGGGTTCCCTATGGCTACACCTTC	CASSQVGVPYGYTF
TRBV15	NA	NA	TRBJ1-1	TGTGCCACCAGCAGAGAGGGACAGAACACTGAAGCTTTCTTT	CATSREGQNTEAFF
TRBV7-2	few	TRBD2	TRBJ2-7	TGTGCCAGCAGCTTAGCGGCTCTAGGAGCGGGAGCAGGCGAGCAGTACTTC	CASSLAALGAGAGEQYF
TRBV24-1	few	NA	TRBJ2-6	TGTGCCACCAGTGACCCAAACTCTGGGGCCAACGTCCTGACTTTC	CATSDPNSGANVLTF
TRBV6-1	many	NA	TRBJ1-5	TGTGCCAGCAGTCTCCGGGCGGTAAATCAGCCCCAGCATTTT	CASSLRAVNQPQHF
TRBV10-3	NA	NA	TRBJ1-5	TGTGCCATCAGTGACTCGAAAGCAGGCAATCAGCCCCAGCATTTT	CAISDSKAGNQPQHF
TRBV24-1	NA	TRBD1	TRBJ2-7	TGTGCCACCAGTGAGTACAGGGGGCTGAACGAGCAGTACTTC	CATSEYRGLNEQYF
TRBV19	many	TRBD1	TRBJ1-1	TGTGCCTGGAGTGTGGGACAGGGCACTGAAGCTTTCTTT	CAWSVGQGTEAFF
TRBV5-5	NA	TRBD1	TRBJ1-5	TGTGCCAGCAGCTTGAGCCAGGGGGGTCAGCCCCAGCATTTT	CASSLSQGGQPQHF
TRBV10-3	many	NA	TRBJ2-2	TGTGCCATCAGAGTACCTAAACCTGACACCGGGGAGCTGTTTTTT	CAIRVPKPDTGELFF
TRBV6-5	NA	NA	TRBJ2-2	TGTGCCAGCAGTTACCAGGCGAACACCGGGGAGCTGTTTTTT	CASSYQANTGELFF
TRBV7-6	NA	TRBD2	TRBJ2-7	TGTGCCAGCAGCCGCCGACTAGCGGGAGGCTACGAGCAGTACTTC	CASSRRLAGGYEQYF
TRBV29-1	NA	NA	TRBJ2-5	TGCAGCGTTGAACCCCTCGGGCAGGAGACCCAGTACTTC	CSVEPLGQETQYF
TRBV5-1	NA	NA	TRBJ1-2	TGCGCCAGCAGCTGGGACGGGGACTATGGCTACACCTTC	CASSWDGDYGYTF
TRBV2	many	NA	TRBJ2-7	TGTGCCAGCAGTGGCATGGGGCTCAACGAGCAGTACTTC	CASSGMGLNEQYF
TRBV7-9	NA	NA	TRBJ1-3	TGTGTCAGCAGCTACGGACAGTTACCCTCTGGAAACACCATATATTTT	CVSSYGQLPSGNTIYF
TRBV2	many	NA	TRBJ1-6	TGTGCCAGAGGGACTGACTATAATTCACCCCTCCACTTT	CARGTDYNSPLHF